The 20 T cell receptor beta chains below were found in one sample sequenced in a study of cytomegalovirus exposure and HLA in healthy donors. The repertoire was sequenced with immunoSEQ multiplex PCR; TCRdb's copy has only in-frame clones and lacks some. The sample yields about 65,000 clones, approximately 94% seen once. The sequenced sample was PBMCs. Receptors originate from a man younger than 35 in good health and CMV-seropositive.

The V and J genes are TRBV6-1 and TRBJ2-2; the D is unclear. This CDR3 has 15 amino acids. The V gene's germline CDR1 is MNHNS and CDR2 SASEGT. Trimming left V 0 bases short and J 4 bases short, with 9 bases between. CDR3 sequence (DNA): TGTGCCAGCAGTGAAGCGCCTCGGGTCACCGGGGAGCTGTTTTTT. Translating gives CASSEAPRVTGELFF.

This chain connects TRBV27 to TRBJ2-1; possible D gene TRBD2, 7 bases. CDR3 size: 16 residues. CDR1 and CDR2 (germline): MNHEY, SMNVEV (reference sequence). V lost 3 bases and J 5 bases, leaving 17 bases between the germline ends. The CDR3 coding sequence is TGTGCCAGCAGTTTCCGGGGGGCGACCGTCAACAATGAGCAGTTCTTC. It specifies CASSFRGATVNNEQFF.

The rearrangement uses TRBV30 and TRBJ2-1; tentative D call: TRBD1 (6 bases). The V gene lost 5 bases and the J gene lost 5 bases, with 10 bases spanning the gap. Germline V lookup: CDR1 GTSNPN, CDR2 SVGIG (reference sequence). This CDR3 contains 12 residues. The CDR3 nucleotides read TGTGCCTGGGTTGGGACAAACAATGAGCAGTTCTTC. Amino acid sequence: CAWVGTNNEQFF. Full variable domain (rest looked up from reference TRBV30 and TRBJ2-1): SQTIHQWPATLVQPVGSPLSLECTVEGTSNPNLYWYRQAAGRGLQLLFYSVGIGQISSEVPQNLSASRPQDRQFILSSKKLLLSDSGFYLCAWVGTNNEQFFGPGTRLTVL.

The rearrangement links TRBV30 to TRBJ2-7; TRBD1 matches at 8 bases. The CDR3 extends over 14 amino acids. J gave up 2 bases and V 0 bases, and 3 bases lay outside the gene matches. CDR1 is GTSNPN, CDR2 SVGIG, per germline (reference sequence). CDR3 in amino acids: CAWSVGGQAYEQYF. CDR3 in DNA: TGTGCCTGGAGTGTGGGGGGACAGGCCTACGAGCAGTACTTC. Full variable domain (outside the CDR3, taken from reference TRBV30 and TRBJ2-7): SQTIHQWPATLVQPVGSPLSLECTVEGTSNPNLYWYRQAAGRGLQLLFYSVGIGQISSEVPQNLSASRPQDRQFILSSKKLLLSDSGFYLCAWSVGGQAYEQYFGPGTRLTVT.

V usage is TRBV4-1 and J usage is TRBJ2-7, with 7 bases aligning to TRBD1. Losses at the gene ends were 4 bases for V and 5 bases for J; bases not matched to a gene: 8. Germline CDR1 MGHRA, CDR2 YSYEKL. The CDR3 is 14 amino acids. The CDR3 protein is CASSRTGVGDEQYF. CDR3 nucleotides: TGCGCCAGCAGCCGCACAGGGGTGGGCGACGAGCAGTACTTC.

The CDR3: CATSITYGTGNGYTF. As DNA, the CDR3 is TGTGCCACCAGCATTACCTACGGGACAGGGAATGGCTACACCTTC. The chain carries TRBV15 and TRBJ1-2; 9 positions agree with TRBD1. The germline V gene encodes CDR1 LNHNV and CDR2 YYDKDF (reference sequence). The V gene end was trimmed by 4 bases and the J gene end by 6 bases; junction bases not matched to a gene: 9. This CDR3 spans 15 amino acids.

CDR3 protein: CASSFRGKGETQYF. The CDR3 DNA sequence: TGTGCCAGCAGTTTTCGCGGGAAGGGGGAGACCCAGTACTTC. This chain links TRBV27 with TRBJ2-5, with D perhaps matching TRBD2 (6 bases). Trimming stripped 3 bases from V and 5 bases from J, with 13 bases between. The CDR3 covers 14 residues. The germline V gene encodes CDR1 MNHEY and CDR2 SMNVEV (reference sequence).

The CDR3 is CASSFGGEETQYF. DNA of the CDR3: TGTGCCAGCAGCTTCGGGGGAGAAGAGACCCAGTACTTC. This chain connects TRBV7-2 to TRBJ2-5, with D perhaps matching TRBD2 (6 bases). CDR1 and CDR2 (germline): SGHTA, FQGNSA. CDR3 length: 13 amino acids. The V end lost 3 bases, the J end lost 3 bases, and 8 bases lay between the germline ends.

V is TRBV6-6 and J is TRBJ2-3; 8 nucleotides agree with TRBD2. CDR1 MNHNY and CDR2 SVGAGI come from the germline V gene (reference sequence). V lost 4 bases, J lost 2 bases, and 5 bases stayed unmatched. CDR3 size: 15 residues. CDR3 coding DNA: TGTGCCAGCAGTTCTCTAGCGGGCCTCACAGATACGCAGTATTTT. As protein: CASSSLAGLTDTQYF.

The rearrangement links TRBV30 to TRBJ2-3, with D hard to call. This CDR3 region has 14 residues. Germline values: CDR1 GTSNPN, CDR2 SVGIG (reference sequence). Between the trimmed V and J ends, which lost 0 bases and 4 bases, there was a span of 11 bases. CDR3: CAWSVRLRPDTQYF. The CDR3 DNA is TGTGCCTGGAGTGTACGTCTACGTCCAGATACGCAGTATTTT.

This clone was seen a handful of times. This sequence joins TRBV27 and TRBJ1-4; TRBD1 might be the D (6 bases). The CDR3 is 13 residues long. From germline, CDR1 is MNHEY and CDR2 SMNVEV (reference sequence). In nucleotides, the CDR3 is TGTGCTGTTGGACAGCCTTCTTATGAAAAACTGTTTTTT. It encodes CAVGQPSYEKLFF. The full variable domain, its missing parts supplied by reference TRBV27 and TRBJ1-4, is EAQVTQNPRYLITVTGKKLTVTCSQNMNHEYMSWYRQDPGLGLRQIYYSMNVEVTDKGDVPEGYKVSRKEKRNFPLILESPSPNQTSLYFCAVGQPSYEKLFFGSGTQLSVL.

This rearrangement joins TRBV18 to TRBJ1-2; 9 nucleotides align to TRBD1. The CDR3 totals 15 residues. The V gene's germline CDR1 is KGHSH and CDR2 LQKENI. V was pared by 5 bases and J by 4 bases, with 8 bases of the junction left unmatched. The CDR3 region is CASSSEQGALYGYTF. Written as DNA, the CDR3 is TGTGCCAGCTCATCAGAACAGGGGGCCCTCTATGGCTACACCTTC. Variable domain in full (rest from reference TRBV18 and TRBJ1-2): NAGVMQNPRHLVRRRGQEARLRCSPMKGHSHVYWYRQLPEEGLKFMVYLQKENIIDESGMPKERFSAEFPKEGPSILRIQQVVRGDSAAYFCASSSEQGALYGYTFGSGTRLTVV.

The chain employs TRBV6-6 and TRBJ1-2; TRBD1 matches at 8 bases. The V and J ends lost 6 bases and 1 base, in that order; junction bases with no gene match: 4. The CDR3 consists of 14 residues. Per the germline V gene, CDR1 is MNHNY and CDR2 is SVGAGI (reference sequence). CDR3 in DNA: TGTGCCAGCAGACCTACAGGGGGTAACTATGGCTACACCTTC. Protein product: CASRPTGGNYGYTF.

CDR3 region: CASSQPPGQGVVNYGYTF. The CDR3 DNA reads as TGCGCCAGCAGTCAGCCTCCGGGACAGGGGGTAGTTAACTATGGCTACACCTTC. The V gene is TRBV23-1, the J gene TRBJ1-2; the match to TRBD1 covers 11 bases. TRBV23-1 is treated as an ORF (open reading frame) with a function not yet certain. CDR3 length: 18 amino acids. The junction had 10 bases not matched to a gene; V was cut back by 3 bases and J by 1 base.

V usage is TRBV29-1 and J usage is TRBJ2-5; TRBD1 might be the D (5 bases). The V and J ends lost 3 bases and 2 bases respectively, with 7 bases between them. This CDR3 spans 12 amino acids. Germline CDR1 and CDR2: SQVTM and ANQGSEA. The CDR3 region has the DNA TGCAGCGTTGAGCCAGGGCAAGAGACCCAGTACTTC. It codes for CSVEPGQETQYF.

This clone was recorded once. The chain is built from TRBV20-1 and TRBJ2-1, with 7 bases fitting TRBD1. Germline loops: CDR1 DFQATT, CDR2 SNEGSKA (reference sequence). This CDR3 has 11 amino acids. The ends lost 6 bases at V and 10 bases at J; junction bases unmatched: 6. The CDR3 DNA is TGCAGTGCCCCGGGACAGACCGAGCAGTTCTTC. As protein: CSAPGQTEQFF.

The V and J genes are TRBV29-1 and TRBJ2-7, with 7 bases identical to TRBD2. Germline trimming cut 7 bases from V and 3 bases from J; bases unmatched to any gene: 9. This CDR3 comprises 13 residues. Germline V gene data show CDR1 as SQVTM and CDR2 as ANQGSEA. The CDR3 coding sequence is TGCAGCGCCGAGAGGGAGGGCCGCTACGAGCAGTACTTC. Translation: CSAEREGRYEQYF.

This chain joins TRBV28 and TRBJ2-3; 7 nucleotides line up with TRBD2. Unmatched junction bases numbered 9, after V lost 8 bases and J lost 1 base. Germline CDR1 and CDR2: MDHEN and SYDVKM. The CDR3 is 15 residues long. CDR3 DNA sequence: TGTGCCAGCTACCCTCGGGGGGACGGCACAGATACGCAGTATTTT. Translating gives CASYPRGDGTDTQYF.

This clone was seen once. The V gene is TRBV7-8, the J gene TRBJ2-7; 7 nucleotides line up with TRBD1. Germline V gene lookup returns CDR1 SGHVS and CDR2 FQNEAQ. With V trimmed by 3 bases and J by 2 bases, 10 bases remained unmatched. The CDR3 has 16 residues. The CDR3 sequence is CASSLSLGTVTYEQYF. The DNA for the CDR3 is TGTGCCAGCAGCTTGAGCCTCGGGACAGTAACCTACGAGCAGTACTTC.

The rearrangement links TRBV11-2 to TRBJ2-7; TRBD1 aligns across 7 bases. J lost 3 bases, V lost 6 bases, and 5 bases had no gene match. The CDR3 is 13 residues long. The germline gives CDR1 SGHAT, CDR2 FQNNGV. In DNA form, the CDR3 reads TGTGCCAGCAGTCCAGGGGGAATCTACGAGCAGTACTTC. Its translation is CASSPGGIYEQYF.